This passage covers 2 T cell receptor beta chains from one sample sequenced in a study of PD-L1 blockade in urothelial cancer. Described time point: pretreatment peripheral blood. The table came from immunoSEQ multiplex PCR; TCRdb's copy has only in-frame clones and leaves some out. The sample lists roughly 16,000 clones, around 91% seen once, with about 13% in the top ten. The sequences come from PBMCs, collected around atezolizumab (anti-PD-L1) treatment. The receptors stem from a man between 65 and 85 years old with urothelial cancer.

The V call is TRBV6-4, the J call TRBJ2-5; D possibly corresponds to TRBD1 (5 bases). The CDR3 consists of 13 residues. The germline CDR1 and CDR2 sequences are MRHNA and SNTAGT. Trimming removed 6 bases from V and 1 base from J, with 9 bases in between. The CDR3 sequence is CASSPGFQETQYF. As DNA, the CDR3 is TGTGCCAGCAGCCCAGGGTTCCAAGAGACCCAGTACTTC.

This clone was recorded once. The chain carries TRBV4-1 and TRBJ2-5; maybe TRBD1 (5 bases). The CDR3 covers 15 residues. Germline-derived CDR1 and CDR2 are MGHRA and YSYEKL. V was pared by 0 bases and J by 5 bases, with 13 bases between. This CDR3 is CASSQDFAGRETQYF. CDR3 nucleotide sequence: TGCGCCAGCAGCCAAGATTTCGCAGGGCGGGAGACCCAGTACTTC.